The present T cell receptor (beta chain) was sequenced within a study of cytomegalovirus exposure and HLA in healthy donors. This table comes from immunoSEQ multiplex PCR, and its TCRdb copy is limited to in-frame clones, with some not included. The data show 45,000 to 65,000 clones, with approximately 92% seen just once and about 3% held by the top ten. A remark on this clone: Its target is unknown.

Germline CDR1 MNHEY, CDR2 SVGAGI. The CDR3 runs 14 residues. V gave up 5 bases and J gave up 8 bases; unmatched junction bases: 11. Study-wide findings and caveats: Rarity characterized most TCR sequences, yet some public TCRs appeared in many donors. Reports indicated that the classifier achieved high specificity and sensitivity in diagnosing cytomegalovirus status.

The gene calls are TRBV6-5 and TRBJ1-2; 7 nucleotides agree with TRBD1. The sample was PBMCs. The source of this sequence is a man aged 18 to 29 in good health and CMV-seronegative. CDR3 DNA: TGTGCCAGCAGTCTTTCCCGACAGGGACGCGGCTACACCTTC. Protein sequence: CASSLSRQGRGYTF.